The 22 T cell receptor beta chains in this list originate from one sample, sequenced in a study of response to subunit inactivated influenza vaccine. Via MiXCR, TCRdb re-called the RT-PCR reads, giving one row per CDR3 protein. In the table there are about 500,000 distinct CDR3 sequences, approximately 17% of which are singletons. The sequencing used CD4+ T cells sorted from PBMCs, collected less than 25 months after vaccination. All receptors come from a man aged 50-75 years who received an inactivated influenza vaccine.

The chain combines TRBV6-2 or TRBV6-3 with TRBJ1-1; D is ambiguous. The germline V and J ends were trimmed by 4 bases and 1 base, with 10 bases remaining between them. CDR1 MNHEY and CDR2 SVGEGT come from the germline V gene. The CDR3 contains 14 residues. The CDR3 protein is CASSFGSSNTEAFF. In nucleotides, the CDR3 is TGTGCCAGCAGTTTTGGCAGTTCGAACACTGAAGCTTTCTTT.

The V and J genes are TRBV6-2 or TRBV6-3 and TRBJ2-3, with D tentatively TRBD1 or TRBD2 (5 bases each). The CDR3 spans 14 residues. The germline V gene has CDR1 MNHEY and CDR2 SVGEGT. Trimming took 7 bases from V and 2 from J, leaving 13 bases between them. The CDR3 protein is CASTRGESTDTQYF. CDR3 bases: TGTGCCAGCACTAGAGGGGAGTCCACAGATACGCAGTATTTT.

This clonotype has a handful of counts. The chain couples TRBV11-2 to TRBJ2-5; 13 bases fit TRBD2. Germline loops: CDR1 SGHAT, CDR2 FQNNGV. Trimming took 0 bases from V and 5 from J; bases not matched to a gene: 6. This CDR3 spans 17 amino acids. CDR3 protein: CASSLDRLAGGGETQYF. CDR3 nucleotides: TGTGCCAGCAGCTTAGACCGACTAGCGGGAGGAGGGGAGACCCAGTACTTC. The complete variable domain, with remaining parts taken from reference TRBV11-2 and TRBJ2-5, reads EAGVAQSPRYKIIEKRQSVAFWCNPISGHATLYWYQQILGQGPKLLIQFQNNGVVDDSQLPKDRFSAERLKGVDSTLKIQPAKLEDSAVYLCASSLDRLAGGGETQYFGPGTRLLVL.

The rearrangement joins TRBV12-3 or TRBV12-4 to TRBJ2-7; D unresolved. The CDR3 has 15 residues. Trimming shortened V by 4 bases and J by 0 bases, and 13 bases separated the two germline ends. The DNA for the CDR3 is TGTGCCAGCAGTTCTACCGCCTCGAGCTCCTACGAGCAGTACTTC. Its protein is CASSSTASSSYEQYF.

This clonotype was observed a handful of times. This chain uses TRBV20-1 with TRBJ2-7; 7 nucleotides agree with TRBD2. The germline gives CDR1 DFQATT, CDR2 SNEGSKA (reference sequence). J was trimmed by 0 bases and V by 5 bases; bases with no gene match: 13. CDR3 length: 16 amino acids. The CDR3 coding sequence is TGCAGTGCTTTTGACCAATTAGGGAGGGGCTCCTACGAGCAGTACTTC. It encodes CSAFDQLGRGSYEQYF.

This clonotype has ten or more counts. The chain uses TRBV12-3 or TRBV12-4 and TRBJ2-7, with D possibly being TRBD1 (6 bases). Trimming pared 5 bases from V and 6 bases from J, leaving 14 bases between. The CDR3 sequence is 13 residues long. The chain's CDR3 is CASSPRQVGEQYF. CDR3 sequence (DNA): TGTGCCAGCAGTCCCAGACAGGTGGGCGAGCAGTACTTC.

The chain carries TRBV12-3 or TRBV12-4 and TRBJ2-3; D is unresolved. CDR3 length: 14 amino acids. Trimming left V 0 bases short and J 5 bases short, with 9 bases between. For the CDR3, the DNA is TGTGCCAGCAGTTTAGCCTCTTTCGGAGATACGCAGTATTTT. It specifies CASSLASFGDTQYF.

This CDR3 reads CASSQELGLRNEQFF. The CDR3 DNA follows: TGTGCCAGCAGCCAAGAATTGGGACTACGGAATGAGCAGTTCTTC. This chain links TRBV4-2 with TRBJ2-1; 7 bases match TRBD2. Trimming removed 0 bases from V and 7 bases from J; junction bases left unmatched: 6. The germline CDR1 and CDR2 sequences are LGHNA and YNFKEQ. The CDR3 sequence is 15 residues long.

This clonotype was observed a handful of times. The chain combines TRBV20-1 with TRBJ2-5, with 15 bases fitting TRBD2. Germline CDR1 reads DFQATT; CDR2 reads SNEGSKA (reference sequence). Trimming removed 4 bases from V and 4 bases from J; junction bases left unmatched: 7. This CDR3 comprises 16 residues. The CDR3 nucleotides read TGCAGTGCTACCGGGACTAGCGGGAGGACACGAGAGACCCAGTACTTC. It codes for CSATGTSGRTRETQYF.

The sample holds a few counts of this clonotype. The rearrangement uses TRBV3-1 and TRBJ2-3; D might be TRBD2 (6 bases). V was cut by 8 bases and J by 4 bases, with 13 bases left in between. CDR1 and CDR2 from the germline V gene are LGHDT and YNNKEL (reference sequence). This CDR3 has 13 residues. CDR3 sequence reads: CASSAGPPDTQYF. The DNA of the CDR3 is TGTGCCAGCTCGGCGGGGCCCCCAGATACGCAGTATTTT.

This clonotype occurred a few times. The chain recombines TRBV18 with TRBJ2-1; 11 positions match TRBD2. CDR1 and CDR2 (germline): KGHSH, LQKENI. V gave up 5 bases and J gave up 7 bases; unmatched junction bases: 7. This CDR3 has 15 amino acids. The CDR3 DNA reads TGTGCCAGCTCAAAGACTAGCGGGACGGGGAATGAGCAGTTCTTC. Translation gives CASSKTSGTGNEQFF.

This clonotype was recorded at least ten times. V gene TRBV20-1 combines with J gene TRBJ2-2; D tentatively reads TRBD1 or TRBD2 (5 bases each). The germline gives CDR1 DFQATT, CDR2 SNEGSKA (reference sequence). The CDR3 extends over 16 amino acids. V gave up 0 bases and J gave up 0 bases, with 11 bases separating them. The CDR3 sequence: CSARDAGRANTGELFF. The CDR3 nucleotides are TGCAGTGCTAGAGATGCGGGCAGGGCGAACACCGGGGAGCTGTTTTTT.

The chain employs TRBV12-3 or TRBV12-4 and TRBJ2-7; the D gene is possibly TRBD2 (5 bases). CDR3 size: 14 residues. The V end lost 7 bases, the J end lost 3 bases, and 16 bases lay between the germline ends. The CDR3 loop reads CASTRGPRNYEQYF. The CDR3 DNA reads TGTGCCAGCACCCGGGGTCCGAGGAACTACGAGCAGTACTTC.

A few counts support this clonotype. J is TRBJ2-1 and V is TRBV28; 9 positions match TRBD2. With 6 bases clipped from V and 2 bases from J, the junction kept 8 bases outside the gene matches. The CDR3 consists of 16 residues. Germline V lookup: CDR1 MDHEN, CDR2 SYDVKM. The DNA of the CDR3 is TGTGCCAGCAGGATCGCCGGGACTAGCCCCTACAATGAGCAGTTCTTC. Amino acid sequence: CASRIAGTSPYNEQFF. Full variable domain (outside the CDR3, taken from reference TRBV28 and TRBJ2-1): DVKVTQSSRYLVKRTGEKVFLECVQDMDHENMFWYRQDPGLGLRLIYFSYDVKMKEKGDIPEGYSVSREKKERFSLILESASTNQTSMYLCASRIAGTSPYNEQFFGPGTRLTVL.

The J gene is TRBJ2-7, the V gene TRBV18; D might be TRBD2 (5 bases). Deletions cut 2 bases from V and 0 bases from J, with 14 bases between. This CDR3 is 16 amino acids long. CDR1 is KGHSH, CDR2 LQKENI, per germline. The CDR3 is CASSPVQDSSSYEQYF. CDR3 DNA sequence: TGTGCCAGCTCACCAGTTCAGGACTCTAGCTCCTACGAGCAGTACTTC.

V and J are TRBV11-2 and TRBJ2-5; D might be TRBD1 or TRBD2, each matching 5 bases. This CDR3 has 13 residues. V was clipped by 10 bases and J by 5 bases, with 17 bases between them. Germline CDR1 is SGHAT and CDR2 is FQNNGV. The CDR3 reads CATTYTGTETQYF. CDR3 bases: TGTGCCACCACCTATACCGGGACGGAGACCCAGTACTTC.

This clonotype was counted at least ten times. The chain couples TRBV12-3 or TRBV12-4 to TRBJ2-1; TRBD2 matches at 7 bases. The ends lost 2 bases at V and 3 bases at J; junction bases unmatched: 4. The CDR3 is 15 residues long. CDR3 in DNA: TGTGCCAGCAGTTTATGGCGGGGGAACTACAATGAGCAGTTCTTC. This translates into CASSLWRGNYNEQFF.

This chain joins TRBV10-2 and TRBJ2-3, with 9 positions matching TRBD2. Germline CDR1 reads WSHSY; CDR2 reads SAAADI. V lost 4 bases, J lost 3 bases, and 5 bases stayed unmatched. This CDR3 comprises 15 residues. The CDR3 here is CASSGGSGGTDTQYF. The CDR3 DNA follows: TGCGCCAGCAGTGGTGGGAGCGGGGGGACAGATACGCAGTATTTT.

The chain joins TRBV20-1 to TRBJ1-1, with a tentative D call TRBD1 (5 bases). The CDR3 sequence is 14 residues long. V gave up 3 bases and J gave up 4 bases, with 15 bases separating them. Per germline, CDR1 DFQATT and CDR2 SNEGSKA (reference sequence). CDR3 loop: CSASRAGIGTEAFF. The CDR3 coding sequence is TGCAGTGCTAGCAGGGCGGGGATCGGCACTGAAGCTTTCTTT.

The chain links TRBV3-1 to TRBJ2-3, with 10 nucleotides matching TRBD2. The CDR3 is 14 amino acids. J gave up 4 bases and V 7 bases, and 5 bases lay outside the gene matches. Germline values: CDR1 LGHDT, CDR2 YNNKEL (reference sequence). The CDR3 sequence: CASTSGTSADTQYF. The CDR3 nucleotides read TGTGCCAGCACCTCAGGGACTAGCGCAGATACGCAGTATTTT.

This clonotype was seen only a few times. This chain joins TRBV6-2 or TRBV6-3 and TRBJ2-2; D unresolved. Trimming cost V 5 bases and J 3 bases, with 16 bases left between them. CDR1 is MNHEY and CDR2 is SVGEGT in the germline V gene. CDR3 size: 16 residues. For the CDR3, the DNA is TGTGCCAGCAGTCGCCTCCCACGACGGGACACCGGGGAGCTGTTTTTT. Its translation: CASSRLPRRDTGELFF.

This clonotype was seen at least ten times. The genes are TRBV20-1 and TRBJ2-5; D uncertain. The CDR3 extends over 13 amino acids. With 3 bases removed from V and 3 bases from J, the gap between germline ends came to 11 bases. The germline V gene encodes CDR1 DFQATT and CDR2 SNEGSKA (reference sequence). The CDR3 nucleotides are TGCAGTGCTAGGTTGTCAGAAAAAGAGACCCAGTACTTC. Translation gives CSARLSEKETQYF.